The 18 T cell receptor beta chains in this list originate from one sample, sequenced in a study of CD8+ T cells in alopecia areata. Extraction of RNA preceded its reverse transcription into cDNA, which served as the sequencing template. Some clones are missing from TCRdb's copy, which holds only in-frame ones; the method was immunoSEQ multiplex PCR. The sample holds tens of thousands of clones, 62% seen once. The sequenced sample consisted of NKG2D-high CD8+ T cells sorted from blood. The receptor set was obtained from a human donor with alopecia areata.

V usage is TRBV7-9 and J usage is TRBJ2-6; D call uncertain. V was trimmed by 5 bases and J by 3 bases, leaving 8 bases between them. CDR3 length: 14 amino acids. Germline CDR1 SEHNR, CDR2 FQNEAQ (reference sequence). This CDR3 is CASSPIGGANVLTF. The CDR3 region has the DNA TGTGCCAGCAGCCCAATTGGTGGGGCCAACGTCCTGACTTTC.

The chain employs TRBV20-1 and TRBJ1-1; D ambiguous. Per the germline V gene, CDR1 is DFQATT and CDR2 is SNEGSKA (reference sequence). V lost 3 bases and J lost 4, with 6 bases in between. The CDR3 has 11 amino acids. The CDR3 region is CSASWGTEAFF. CDR3 bases: TGCAGTGCTAGTTGGGGCACTGAAGCTTTCTTT.

The chain employs TRBV6-4 and TRBJ2-1, with D unresolved. Germline V gene data show CDR1 as MRHNA and CDR2 as SNTAGT. Trimming took 2 bases from V and 11 from J, leaving 4 bases between them. The CDR3 is 10 amino acids. For the CDR3, the DNA is TGTGCCAGCAGTGACCCTCAGCAGTTCTTC. Amino acids: CASSDPQQFF.

The chain combines TRBV2 with TRBJ2-1; no clear D. The germline V and J ends were trimmed by 3 bases and 0 bases, with 3 bases remaining between them. Germline CDR1 is SNHLY and CDR2 is FYNNEI. This CDR3 contains 13 residues. CDR3 sequence: CASSDVSYNEQFF. CDR3 bases: TGTGCCAGCAGTGACGTCTCCTACAATGAGCAGTTCTTC.

The V call is TRBV7-3, the J call TRBJ1-1, with 7 bases lining up with TRBD1. Trimming took 5 bases from V and 7 from J; bases not matched to a gene: 7. From germline, CDR1 is SGHTA and CDR2 FQGTGA. This CDR3 region has 13 residues. CDR3 protein: CASSPGGALEAFF. For the CDR3, the DNA is TGTGCCAGCAGCCCAGGGGGGGCGCTTGAAGCTTTCTTT.

This rearrangement joins TRBV30 to TRBJ1-1; the D is unclear. CDR1 is GTSNPN, CDR2 SVGIG, per germline (reference sequence). CDR3 length: 12 amino acids. V lost 5 bases, J lost 7 bases, and 14 bases lay in between. CDR3 sequence: CAWLGANVEAFF. DNA for the CDR3: TGTGCCTGGTTAGGTGCGAACGTTGAAGCTTTCTTT.

This clone was seen just once. The CDR3 region is CASSFLTGRYEQYF. CDR3 DNA sequence: TGCGCCAGCAGCTTCTTAACAGGGAGGTATGAGCAGTACTTC. V usage is TRBV5-1 and J usage is TRBJ2-7; D assignment may be TRBD1 or TRBD2 (6 bases each). The CDR3 contains 14 residues. Germline values: CDR1 SGHRS, CDR2 YFSETQ. V was cut by 2 bases and J by 7 bases, with 16 bases left in between.

The CDR3 region has the DNA TGTGCCAGCAGACTTACGGCATCCGGGACAGCGAGCTCTGGAAACACCATATATTTT. Translated: CASRLTASGTASSGNTIYF. This sequence joins TRBV7-9 and TRBJ1-3; 7 positions agree with TRBD1. Germline V gives CDR1 SEHNR, CDR2 FQNEAQ (reference sequence). The V segment lost 6 bases and the J segment 0 bases; nucleotides outside the gene matches: 17. This CDR3 region has 19 residues. The complete variable domain, with remaining parts taken from reference TRBV7-9 and TRBJ1-3, reads DTGVSQNPRHKITKRGQNVTFRCDPISEHNRLYWYRQTLGQGPEFLTYFQNEAQLEKSRLLSDRFSAERPKGSFSTLEIQRTEQGDSAMYLCASRLTASGTASSGNTIYFGEGSWLTVV.

The J gene is TRBJ2-7, the V gene TRBV10-3; D unresolved. The CDR3 loop spans 11 amino acids. Looked up from germline, CDR1 is ENHRY and CDR2 is SYGVKD. V lost 6 bases and J 6 bases, leaving 9 bases between the germline ends. DNA for the CDR3: TGTGCCATCAGCTACCTTGGCGAGCAGTACTTC. This encodes CAISYLGEQYF.

This clone was seen only a few times. The genes are TRBV7-9 and TRBJ2-7; D gene ambiguous. V was pared by 5 bases and J by 5 bases, with 7 bases between. The CDR3 consists of 11 residues. Looked up from germline, CDR1 is SEHNR and CDR2 is FQNEAQ (reference sequence). The chain's CDR3 is CASSPLNEQYF. The CDR3, as DNA: TGTGCCAGCAGCCCCCTCAACGAGCAGTACTTC.

The chain couples TRBV5-1 to TRBJ2-4; D call uncertain. The germline gives CDR1 SGHRS, CDR2 YFSETQ. Deletions cut 4 bases from V and 0 bases from J, with 17 bases between. This CDR3 is 17 amino acids long. CDR3 residues: CASSPPRVGIAKNIQYF. Written as DNA, the CDR3 is TGCGCCAGCAGCCCGCCGCGAGTGGGGATAGCCAAAAACATTCAGTACTTC.

This clone was seen a few times. This sequence joins TRBV7-9 and TRBJ2-3; D not resolved. Germline lookup yields CDR1 SEHNR and CDR2 FQNEAQ (reference sequence). This CDR3 contains 14 residues. With 2 bases removed from V and 0 bases from J, the gap between germline ends came to 6 bases. CDR3 sequence: CASSLRESTDTQYF. CDR3 nucleotides: TGTGCCAGCAGCTTACGCGAGAGCACAGATACGCAGTATTTT. Supplemented by reference TRBV7-9 and TRBJ2-3, the full variable domain reads DTGVSQNPRHKITKRGQNVTFRCDPISEHNRLYWYRQTLGQGPEFLTYFQNEAQLEKSRLLSDRFSAERPKGSFSTLEIQRTEQGDSAMYLCASSLRESTDTQYFGPGTRLTVL.

This clone is medium-sized within its sample. This rearrangement joins TRBV6-6 to TRBJ2-3; D perhaps matches TRBD2 (6 bases). The CDR3 is 15 residues long. The germline gives CDR1 MNHNY, CDR2 SVGAGI (reference sequence). V shed 5 bases and J shed 1 base, with 13 bases lying between them. The CDR3 loop is CASSQSGYGTDTQYF. The DNA of the CDR3 is TGTGCCAGCAGTCAGAGCGGGTATGGCACAGATACGCAGTATTTT.

This rearrangement joins TRBV5-1 to TRBJ2-1, with D perhaps matching TRBD1 (6 bases). Germline V gene data show CDR1 as SGHRS and CDR2 as YFSETQ. The CDR3 spans 12 residues. The V gene lost 3 bases and the J gene lost 8 bases, with 9 bases spanning the gap. The CDR3, as DNA: TGCGCCAGCAGCTCCAGGGGTGATGAGCAGTTCTTC. It yields the protein CASSSRGDEQFF.

The V and J genes are TRBV2 and TRBJ2-1; 8 positions agree with TRBD2. The CDR3 has 15 residues. The V and J ends lost 8 bases and 1 base, in that order; junction bases with no gene match: 7. Germline-derived CDR1 and CDR2 are SNHLY and FYNNEI. CDR3 in amino acids: CASAVGGASYNEQFF. DNA for the CDR3: TGTGCCAGCGCCGTCGGGGGGGCTTCCTACAATGAGCAGTTCTTC.

V gene TRBV4-1 combines with J gene TRBJ2-3; no clear D gene. Germline loops: CDR1 MGHRA, CDR2 YSYEKL. Trimming pared 1 base from V and 3 bases from J, leaving 11 bases between. The CDR3 is 15 amino acids. CDR3 coding DNA: TGCGCCAGCAGCCAAGTAGGCGGTTATACAGATACGCAGTATTTT. Translation gives CASSQVGGYTDTQYF.

The chain joins TRBV15 to TRBJ2-7; 7 bases match TRBD1. Germline CDR1 LNHNV, CDR2 YYDKDF (reference sequence). The CDR3 runs to 15 residues. V dropped 1 base and J dropped 5; count of bases not matched to a gene: 8. The CDR3 DNA reads as TGTGCCACCAGCAGAGCCTTGACAGGGAGCGACGAGCAGTACTTC. Translated, it gives CATSRALTGSDEQYF.

Only a few counts were recorded for this clone. The chain employs TRBV1 and TRBJ2-6; the table assigns TRBD2, which was not confirmed against the DNA. TRBV1 is marked as a pseudogene. The CDR3 sequence is 19 residues long. CDR3 nucleotides: TGCACCAGCAGCCAAGATTTGGTGGGGGGTCTTTCTGGGGCCAACGTCCTGACTTTC. Its translation is CTSSQDLVGGLSGANVLTF.